Listed below are T cell receptor beta chains from one sample, sequenced in a study of long-term antiretroviral therapy in people with HIV. Method: immunoSEQ multiplex PCR; TCRdb's copy keeps in-frame clones and lacks some. The sample holds 15,000 to 20,000 clones, approximately 88% seen once. Source: unsorted PBMCs, taken 0.9 years after starting antiretroviral therapy. The receptors shown here come from a man between 18 and 35 years old with HIV. Both conserved end residues are part of each CDR3. A D gene is named only where the DNA matches it firmly. Size tells how often a clone was seen (once, few, many) or the class of an expanded clone, and some rows leave it out.

cdr3_aa	cdr3_nt	clone_size	d_call	v_call	j_call
CASFDPSTNEKLFF	TGTGCCAGCTTTGACCCGTCAACTAATGAAAAACTGTTTTTT	-	-	TRBV2	TRBJ1-4
CASSDGTSGEDEQFF	TGTGCCAGCAGTGACGGGACTAGCGGGGAAGATGAGCAGTTCTTC	-	TRBD2	TRBV6-4	TRBJ2-1
CASLRGAERNIQYF	TGTGCCAGCTTAAGAGGCGCGGAGAGAAACATTCAGTACTTC	-	-	TRBV2	TRBJ2-4
CATYDKNTGELFF	TGTGCCACCTATGACAAGAACACCGGGGAGCTGTTTTTT	-	-	TRBV7-9	TRBJ2-2
CASSSTGYTGELFF	TGCGCCAGCAGTTCTACAGGATACACCGGGGAGCTGTTTTTT	-	-	TRBV5-1	TRBJ2-2
CASSAPLGGMIYEQYF	TGTGCCAGCAGTGCTCCCTTAGGAGGGATGATTTACGAGCAGTACTTC	few	-	TRBV28	TRBJ2-7
CASSPPGNVETQYF	TGTGCCAGCAGTCCCCCAGGAAATGTAGAGACCCAGTACTTC	-	-	TRBV28	TRBJ2-5
CASSLSSGANVLTF	TGTGCCAGCAGCTTGAGCTCAGGGGCCAACGTCCTGACTTTC	-	-	TRBV7-2	TRBJ2-6
CASSLRGGANTGELFF	TGTGCTAGCAGCTTAAGGGGGGGCGCGAACACCGGGGAGCTGTTTTTT	once	-	TRBV7-7	TRBJ2-2
CASTRWGDTQYF	TGTGCCAGCACCCGGTGGGGGGATACGCAGTATTTT	-	-	TRBV7-2	TRBJ2-3
CAIKGDARNQPQHF	TGTGCCATCAAAGGGGACGCCCGCAATCAGCCCCAGCATTTT	few	-	TRBV10-3	TRBJ1-5
CASRNRDRVLYDTEAFF	TGTGCCAGCAGAAACCGGGACAGGGTACTCTACGACACTGAAGCTTTCTTT	-	TRBD1	TRBV2	TRBJ1-1
CASLTGNAPSGANVLTF	TGTGCCAGCCTAACAGGAAATGCTCCCTCTGGGGCCAACGTCCTGACTTTC	-	-	TRBV14	TRBJ2-6
CASSFGQGPNQPQHF	TGTGCCAGCAGCTTTGGGCAGGGGCCCAATCAGCCCCAGCATTTT	few	-	TRBV5-6	TRBJ1-5
CSARDGYQPQHF	TGCAGCGCAAGGGACGGATATCAGCCCCAGCATTTT	-	-	TRBV29-1	TRBJ1-5
CASSLQQRSYEQYF	TGTGCCAGCTCACTCCAGCAGCGCTCCTACGAGCAGTACTTC	-	-	TRBV2	TRBJ2-7
CASSFSQDYLGTDTQYF	TGCGCCAGCAGCTTCAGTCAGGATTATTTAGGGACAGATACGCAGTATTTT	-	-	TRBV5-1	TRBJ2-3
CASSWTGVSSYEQYF	TGTGCCAGCAGCTGGACAGGCGTCAGCTCTTACGAGCAGTACTTC	-	TRBD1	TRBV7-8	TRBJ2-7
CASSELGGSYQPQHF	TGCGCCAGCAGTGAGTTAGGGGGATCCTATCAGCCCCAGCATTTT	-	-	TRBV10-2	TRBJ1-5
CASTLDASSGNTIYF	TGTGCCAGCACTCTAGACGCTAGCTCTGGAAACACCATATATTTT	-	-	TRBV2	TRBJ1-3
CASSPGGFGNQPQHF	TGTGCCAGCTCACCTGGCGGGTTTGGCAATCAGCCCCAGCATTTT	-	-	TRBV18	TRBJ1-5
CASSPTSGEETQYF	TGTGCCAGCAGCCCTACTAGCGGGGAAGAGACCCAGTACTTC	-	TRBD2	TRBV7-2	TRBJ2-5
CASSFTGAGEQYF	TGTGCCAGCAGCTTCACGGGAGCGGGGGAGCAGTACTTC	few	TRBD2	TRBV7-9	TRBJ2-7
CASSLGAGLNTEAFF	TGTGCCAGCAGCTTAGGGGCAGGGCTGAACACTGAAGCTTTCTTT	-	-	TRBV7-8	TRBJ1-1
CASSTGTGNTGELFF	TGTGCCAGTAGCACGGGGACCGGAAACACCGGGGAGCTGTTTTTT	-	-	TRBV19	TRBJ2-2
CASSYIPGETQYF	TGTGCCAGCAGTTACATCCCAGGAGAGACCCAGTACTTC	-	-	TRBV6-5	TRBJ2-5
CASSRSGAPLNEQFF	TGTGCCAGCAGCCGTAGCGGGGCACCCCTAAATGAGCAGTTCTTC	-	TRBD2	TRBV11-2	TRBJ2-1
CASSYWGRDYEQYF	TGTGCCAGCAGTTACTGGGGACGGGACTACGAGCAGTACTTC	-	-	TRBV6-5	TRBJ2-7
CASSFQDAYNSPLHF	TGTGCCAGCAGTTTCCAGGATGCCTATAATTCACCCCTCCACTTT	-	-	TRBV28	TRBJ1-6
CASSITGINTEAFF	TGTGCCAGCTCCATCACAGGGATAAACACTGAAGCTTTCTTT	-	-	TRBV18	TRBJ1-1
CASSRAESSYEQYF	TGTGCCAGCAGCCGTGCGGAAAGCTCCTACGAGCAGTACTTC	once	-	TRBV7-9	TRBJ2-7
CASSFRQGAGQPQHF	TGTGCCAGCAGTTTCCGACAGGGGGCTGGACAGCCCCAGCATTTT	-	TRBD1	TRBV6-6	TRBJ1-5
CASTPQGRSDQPQHF	TGTGCCAGTACCCCACAGGGTAGGAGCGACCAGCCCCAGCATTTT	-	-	TRBV19	TRBJ1-5
CASSSLRDRDGYTF	TGTGCCAGCAGCTCTCTCCGGGACCGAGATGGCTACACCTTC	-	-	TRBV7-9	TRBJ1-2
CASTEDTRGINYGYTF	TGTGCCAGTACCGAAGATACTAGAGGTATTAACTATGGCTACACCTTC	-	-	TRBV27	TRBJ1-2
CASRRMGPYNEQFF	TGTGCCAGTAGACGAATGGGACCCTACAATGAGCAGTTCTTC	-	-	TRBV19	TRBJ2-1
CAWRTGTGVRGANVLTF	TGTGCCTGGAGGACCGGGACAGGAGTGAGGGGGGCCAACGTCCTGACTTTC	-	TRBD1	TRBV30	TRBJ2-6
CASSPLDSGNTIYF	TGTGCCAGCTCACCTCTGGATTCTGGAAACACCATATATTTT	-	-	TRBV18	TRBJ1-3
CASSGTDKNEKLFF	TGTGCCAGCAGCGGGACCGATAAGAATGAAAAACTGTTTTTT	-	-	TRBV5-5	TRBJ1-4
CASSIRGPSTDTQYF	TGTGCCAGCAGCATCAGGGGCCCTAGCACAGATACGCAGTATTTT	-	-	TRBV6-5	TRBJ2-3
CASRSYMGSSYNEQFF	TGTGCCAGCAGATCTTACATGGGGAGCTCCTACAATGAGCAGTTCTTC	once	-	TRBV7-8	TRBJ2-1
CASSFGGAEAFF	TGCGCCAGCAGCTTTGGGGGGGCTGAAGCTTTCTTT	-	-	TRBV5-1	TRBJ1-1
CASSGEAQGADGYTF	TGCGCCAGCAGTGGTGAAGCACAGGGGGCGGATGGCTACACCTTC	few	TRBD1	TRBV5-1	TRBJ1-2
CASEAPGRDSNQPQHF	TGTGCCAGCGAAGCCCCGGGTCGGGACAGCAATCAGCCCCAGCATTTT	-	-	TRBV2	TRBJ1-5
CASSQEGGDRSYEQYF	TGTGCCAGCAGCCAAGAAGGTGGGGACAGGTCCTACGAGCAGTACTTC	once	TRBD1	TRBV4-2	TRBJ2-7
CAWSATGLVNEQFF	TGTGCCTGGAGTGCGACAGGTTTAGTAAATGAGCAGTTCTTC	-	-	TRBV30	TRBJ2-1
CASSEAYGTDYGYTF	TGTGCCAGCAGTGAAGCTTACGGGACGGACTATGGCTACACCTTC	-	-	TRBV6-1	TRBJ1-2